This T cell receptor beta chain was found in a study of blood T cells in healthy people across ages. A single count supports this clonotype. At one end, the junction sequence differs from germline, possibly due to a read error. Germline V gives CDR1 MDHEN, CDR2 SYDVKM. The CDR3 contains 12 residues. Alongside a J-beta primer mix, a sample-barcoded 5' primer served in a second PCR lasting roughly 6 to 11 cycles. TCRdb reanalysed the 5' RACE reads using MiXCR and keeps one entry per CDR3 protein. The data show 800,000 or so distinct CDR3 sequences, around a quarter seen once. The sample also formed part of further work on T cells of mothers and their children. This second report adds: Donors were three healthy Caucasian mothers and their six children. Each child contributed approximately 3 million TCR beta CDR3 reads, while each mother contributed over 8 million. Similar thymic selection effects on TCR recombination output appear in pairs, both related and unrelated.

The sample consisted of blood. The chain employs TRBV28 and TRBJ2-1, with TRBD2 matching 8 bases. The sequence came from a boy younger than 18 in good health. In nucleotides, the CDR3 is TGTGCCAGCAGTCCGACTAGCCGGGGGGGGAGCTTC. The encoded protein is CASSPTSRGGSF.